This TCR beta chain appears in the sequencing data of a study of neurological immune-mediated disorders. This clonotype was seen at least ten times. Its antigen is currently unknown. Germline V gives CDR1 SGHDN, CDR2 FVKESK. This CDR3 contains 15 residues. V lost 9 bases and J lost 0; bases outside the gene matches: 7. TCRdb itself ran the 5' RACE reads through MiXCR, one entry per CDR3 protein. There are 55,000 to 70,000 distinct CDR3 sequences in the sample; about 10% occur only once, and 6.5% to 8.5% lies in the top ten. General observations from the study: None of the CDR3 amino acid sequences of expanded clones were shared across subjects, and this suggested private repertoires in all groups.

Time point indicated: longitudinal time-point 1 (baseline). The unsorted libraries had their origin in 2 million PBMCs stored at -80 C. Sequencing input: PBMCs. This chain connects TRBV14 to TRBJ1-1; 10 bases agree with TRBD1. The clonotype was recovered from a male donor with HTLV-1-associated myelopathy (HAM/TSP). The CDR3 here is CASRRQGAMNTEAFF. The DNA for the CDR3 is TGTGCCAGTCGAAGACAGGGGGCCATGAACACTGAAGCTTTCTTT.